This T cell receptor (beta chain) was identified during a study of human T cells and chemical hapten exposure. Regarding the study as a whole: Expanded TCR counts at PT1 went up together with patch test score, a positive correlation.

Time point indicated: pre-sensitization, week 0. The treatment denotes: therapeutic diphenylcyclopropenone sensitization with weekly scalp DPC. With respect to this clonotype: The antigen is not known.

TCRdb called the RACE reads again in MiXCR, with one record for every CDR3 protein. The table has around 300,000 distinct CDR3 sequences, roughly 6% seen once; the top ten hold under 9.5%. The V segment lost 6 bases and the J segment 1 base; nucleotides outside the gene matches: 10. The CDR3 totals 16 residues. Per the germline V gene, CDR1 is DFQATT and CDR2 is SNEGSKA (reference sequence). Material: whole blood, obtained in connection with sensitization to the hapten diphenylcyclopropenone (DPC). The sequence came from a woman younger than 35 with alopecia areata. Some clones in this sample may be carry-over from other donors' samples. V and J are TRBV20-1 and TRBJ2-3, with 10 bases that match TRBD1. The CDR3 is CSAGGTGDFRTDTQYF. The CDR3 DNA reads TGCAGTGCGGGGGGGACAGGGGACTTTCGCACAGATACGCAGTATTTT.